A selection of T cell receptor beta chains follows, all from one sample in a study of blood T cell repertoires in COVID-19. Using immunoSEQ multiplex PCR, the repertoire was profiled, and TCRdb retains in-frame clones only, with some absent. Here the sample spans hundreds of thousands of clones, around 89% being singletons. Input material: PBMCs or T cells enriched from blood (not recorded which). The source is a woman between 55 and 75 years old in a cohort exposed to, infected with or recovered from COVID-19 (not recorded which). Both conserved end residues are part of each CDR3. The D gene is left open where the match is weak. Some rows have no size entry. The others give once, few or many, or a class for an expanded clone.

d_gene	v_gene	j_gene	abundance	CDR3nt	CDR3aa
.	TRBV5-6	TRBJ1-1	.	TGTGCCAGCAGCTTGGCTAGGCGGGCGGTTGGGGCTTTCTTT	CASSLARRAVGAFF
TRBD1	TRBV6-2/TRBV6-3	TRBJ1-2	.	TGTGCCAGCAGTGCGACAGGGGACTATGGCTACACCTTC	CASSATGDYGYTF
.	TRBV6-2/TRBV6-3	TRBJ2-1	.	TGTGCCAGCAGTTACAAGTCAAGCGGGTACAATGAGCAGTTCTTC	CASSYKSSGYNEQFF
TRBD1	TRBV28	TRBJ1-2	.	TGTGCCAGCCAATTCCAGGGGGCGAACTATGGCTACACCTTC	CASQFQGANYGYTF
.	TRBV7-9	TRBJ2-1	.	TGTGCCAGCAGCCCTCCGGGACTCCTTAGAGACAATGAGCAGTTCTTC	CASSPPGLLRDNEQFF
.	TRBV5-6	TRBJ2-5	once	TGTGCCAGCAGCTTGGGTCGACAGGAGACCCAGTACTTC	CASSLGRQETQYF
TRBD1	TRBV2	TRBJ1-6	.	TGTGCCAGCAGGGGGACAGGGGGGAATTCACCCCTCCACTTT	CASRGTGGNSPLHF
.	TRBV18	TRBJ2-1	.	TGTGCCAGCTCACCGCCCGGGGGACTGAGACTCTACAATGAGCAGTTCTTC	CASSPPGGLRLYNEQFF
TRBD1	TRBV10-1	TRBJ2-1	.	TGCGCCAGCAGCGACCGGGACAGGGGGCATAATGAGCAGTTCTTC	CASSDRDRGHNEQFF
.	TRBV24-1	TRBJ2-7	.	TGTGCCACCAGTGCCCCGGGACTCAGTTACGAGCAGTACTTC	CATSAPGLSYEQYF
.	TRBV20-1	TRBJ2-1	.	TGCAGTGCCCCCCGACTCGAGCAGTTCTTC	CSAPRLEQFF
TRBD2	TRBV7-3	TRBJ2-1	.	TGTGCCAGCAGCTTGGCTAGCGGGGGGTACAATGAGCAGTTCTTC	CASSLASGGYNEQFF
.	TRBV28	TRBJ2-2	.	TGTGCCAGCAGCACGGACACGAACACCGGGGAGCTGTTTTTT	CASSTDTNTGELFF
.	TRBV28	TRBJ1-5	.	TGTGCCAGCAGTTTGCCCGCAGTGTATAGCAATCAGCCCCAGCATTTT	CASSLPAVYSNQPQHF
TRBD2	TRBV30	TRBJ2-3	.	TGTGCCTGGATAGCGGGAGGGAATGTAATTAGCACAGATACGCAGTATTTT	CAWIAGGNVISTDTQYF
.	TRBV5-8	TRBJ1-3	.	TGTGCCAGCAGCTCGTACAAGGAATCTTTTCTCGGGTTTGGAAACACCATATATTTT	CASSSYKESFLGFGNTIYF
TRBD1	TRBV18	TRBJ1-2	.	TGTGCCAGCTCATCGACCGGGACAGGGGGCGGCTACACCTTC	CASSSTGTGGGYTF
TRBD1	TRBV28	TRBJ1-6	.	TGTGCCAGCAACCCCAGTGACAGGGGAAGGAATTCACCCCTCCACTTT	CASNPSDRGRNSPLHF
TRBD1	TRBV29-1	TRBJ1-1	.	TGCAGCGTTTCGGGACAGTTCACTGAAGCTTTCTTT	CSVSGQFTEAFF
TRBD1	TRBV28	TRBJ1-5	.	TGTGCCAGCAGTTTATCAGGGGGAGGCAATCAGCCCCAGCATTTT	CASSLSGGGNQPQHF
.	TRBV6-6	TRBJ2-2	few	TGTGCCAGCAGGACAGAGAACACCGGGGAGCTGTTTTTT	CASRTENTGELFF
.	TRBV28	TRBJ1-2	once	TGTGCCAGCAGCTGGGACACCCGGGGAGGCTACACCTTC	CASSWDTRGGYTF
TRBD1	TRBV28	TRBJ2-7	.	TGTGCCAGCAGGGACAGGACCAGCTCCTACGAGCAGTACTTC	CASRDRTSSYEQYF
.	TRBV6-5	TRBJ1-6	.	TGTGCCAGCCGTCCCCCAGGGACTAATAATTCACCCCTCCACTTT	CASRPPGTNNSPLHF
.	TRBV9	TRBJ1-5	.	TGTGGAGGGCAGGGGAATCAGCCCCAGCATTTT	CGGQGNQPQHF
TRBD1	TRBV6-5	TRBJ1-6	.	TGTGCCAGCAGTTCCCCGACAGGGGGCAATTCACCCCTCCACTTT	CASSSPTGGNSPLHF
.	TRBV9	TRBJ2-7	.	TGTGCCAGCAGCGGAGACTCCTACGAGCAGTACTTC	CASSGDSYEQYF
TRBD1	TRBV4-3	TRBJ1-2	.	TGCGCCAGCAGCCAAGCACAGGGGATCGACGGCTACACCTTC	CASSQAQGIDGYTF
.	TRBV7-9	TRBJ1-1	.	TGTGCCAGCAGCTCTGGGGGCTGGTATGGGAGTATGAACACTGAAGCTTTCTTT	CASSSGGWYGSMNTEAFF
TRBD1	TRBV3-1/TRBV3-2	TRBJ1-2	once	TGTGCCAGCAGCCAAGACCCGGGACAGGGCTATGGCTACACCTTC	CASSQDPGQGYGYTF
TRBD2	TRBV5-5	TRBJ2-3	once	TGTGCCAGCAGCTCAGGACTAGCGGGACAAACAGATACGCAGTATTTT	CASSSGLAGQTDTQYF
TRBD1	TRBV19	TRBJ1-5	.	TGTGCCAGTATTCGACAGGGGATCGATCAGCCCCAGCATTTT	CASIRQGIDQPQHF
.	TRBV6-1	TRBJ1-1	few	TGTGCCAGCAGTGAAAGGCAGGGAACTGAAGCTTTCTTT	CASSERQGTEAFF
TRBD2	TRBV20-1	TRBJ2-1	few	TGCAGTGCTAGTATGGCTAGCGGGACAAGCAATGAGCAGTTCTTC	CSASMASGTSNEQFF
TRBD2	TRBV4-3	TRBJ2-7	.	TGCGCCAGCAGCCAATACAGCGGGAGTACCGAGCAGTACTTC	CASSQYSGSTEQYF
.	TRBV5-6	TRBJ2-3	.	TGTGCCAGCAGCTTGGGAGCGGCAGATACGCAGTATTTT	CASSLGAADTQYF
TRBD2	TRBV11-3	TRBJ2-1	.	TGTGCCAGCAGCTCGCCCACCGGGACTACTTACAATGAGCAGTTCTTC	CASSSPTGTTYNEQFF
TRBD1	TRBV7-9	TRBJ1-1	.	TGTGCCAGCAGCTCAGACAGGGGGATGAGGACTGAAGCTTTCTTT	CASSSDRGMRTEAFF
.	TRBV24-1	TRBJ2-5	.	TGTGCCACCCGGGGGGCAGGTTTTCAAGAGACCCAGTACTTC	CATRGAGFQETQYF
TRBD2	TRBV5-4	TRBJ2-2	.	TGTGCCAGCAGACCAGCTAGCGGGGGGACGAACACCGGGGAGCTGTTTTTT	CASRPASGGTNTGELFF
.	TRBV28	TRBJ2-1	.	TGTGCCAGCAAGAGCGAGAGAAGACAGTGGTCCAATGAGCAGTTCTTC	CASKSERRQWSNEQFF
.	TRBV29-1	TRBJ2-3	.	TGCAGCGTCATCCAGGACACAGATACGCAGTATTTT	CSVIQDTDTQYF
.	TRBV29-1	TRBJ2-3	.	TGCAGCGCGGACGGAGGGAACACAGATACGCAGTATTTT	CSADGGNTDTQYF
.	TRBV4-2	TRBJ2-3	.	TGTGCCAGCAGCCAGGGCCCGGGAGCAGATACGCAGTATTTT	CASSQGPGADTQYF
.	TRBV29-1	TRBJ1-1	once	TGCAGCGGTAGAAACACTGAAGCTTTCTTT	CSGRNTEAFF
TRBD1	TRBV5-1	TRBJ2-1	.	TGCGCCAGCAGCGTCAGGGGGACCGACTACAATGAGCAGTTCTTC	CASSVRGTDYNEQFF
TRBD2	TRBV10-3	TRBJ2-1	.	TGTGCCATCAGTGCAGTGAGTAGCGGGTTACCCTTTAATGAGCAGTTCTTC	CAISAVSSGLPFNEQFF
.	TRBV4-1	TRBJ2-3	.	TGCGCCAGCAGCCAAGGTGAGGGCGGCACAGATACGCAGTATTTT	CASSQGEGGTDTQYF
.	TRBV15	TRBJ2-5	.	TGTGCCACCAGCGTTTGGGGGAGCGGGGAGACCCAGTACTTC	CATSVWGSGETQYF
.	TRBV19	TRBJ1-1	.	TGTGCCACAGTAGTACGACAGGCAATGAACACTGAAGCTTTCTTT	CATVVRQAMNTEAFF
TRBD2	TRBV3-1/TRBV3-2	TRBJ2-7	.	TGTGCCAGCAGCCAAGGCAAGACTAGCGGGAACTACGAGCAGTACTTC	CASSQGKTSGNYEQYF
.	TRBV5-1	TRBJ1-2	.	TGCGCCAGCAGCCCACTCTCCAACTATGGCTACACCTTC	CASSPLSNYGYTF
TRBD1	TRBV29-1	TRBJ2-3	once	TGCAGCGTTGACCCGGGGGACAGGGGTACAGATACGCAGTATTTT	CSVDPGDRGTDTQYF
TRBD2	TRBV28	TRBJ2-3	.	TGTGCCAGCAGCCTATTTAAGCGGGGGACCACAGATACGCAGTATTTT	CASSLFKRGTTDTQYF
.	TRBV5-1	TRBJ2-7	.	TGCGCCAGCAGCTTGGAGACTCAGAGCTCCTACGAGCAGTACTTC	CASSLETQSSYEQYF